This TCR beta chain was captured by sequencing in a study of identical twins (dated by TCRdb to about 2016). The study in broad terms: The study deep-sequenced TCR alpha and beta repertoires from monozygotic twins, unrelated adults of various ages and cord blood to test whether fetal clonotypes persist. Replicate twin experiments were performed at different times using different library preparation protocols to rule out contamination.

The study at large found these results: Out-of-frame TCR alpha sequences shared between twins showed an excess of low generation-probability sequences compared with coincidental sharing between unrelated individuals. Recombination models systematically underestimated out-of-frame TCR alpha sharing in monozygotic twins but agreed with sharing between unrelated individuals. Abundant cord blood beta clonotypes carried fewer insertions; young adult naive repertoires showed a weaker similar trend, while memory repertoires showed none. The excess sharing between twins in beta out-of-frame sequences was weaker because fewer shared sequences reduced the signal-to-noise ratio. Invariant T cells such as MAIT and iNKT could partly confound zero-insertion analyses, although diverse VJ usage argued against such confounding for most clonotypes. Because the same donors could not be followed over many years, the conclusions depended on cross-sectional statistical analysis.

Remarks on this clonotype: It has no known antigen specificity. No quality values exist for individual bases; no much larger clone is one base distant.

All donors were healthy Caucasians. Three pairs of female monozygotic twins, all aged roughly 18 to 30 years, made up the twin cohort. Positive isolation kits from Invitrogen were used to isolate CD4+ and CD8+ T cell populations. Library preparation employed 5' RACE. Data came from an Illumina HiSeq 2000. A universal primer binding site was added through template switching, and the final cDNA carried a unique molecular identifier so that TCR cDNA molecules could be counted accurately. Specific primers in the conserved constant-segment region were used to synthesize first-strand cDNA for TCR alpha and beta chains. To control for contamination, every cDNA library carried two barcodes: a SMART-Mk sample barcode plus Illumina barcodes. TruSeq adapter sequences and Illumina sample barcodes were added in two successive PCR steps. The Illumina HiSeq platform was used with custom primers to sequence TCR alpha and beta cDNA libraries. The authors' pipeline ran thus. Unique molecular identifiers were extracted from raw reads with MiGEC, and CDR3 positions were determined with MiXCR. Recombination models were inferred per individual with the repgenHMM and IGoR tools using an EM algorithm. The analysis of shared clonotypes was done with the tcR package in R, with sharing normalized by the product of cloneset sizes. To study raw recombination free of thymic and clonal selection effects, out-of-frame nonproductive sequences were analyzed. TCRdb reran the public reads through fastp at Q25 and MiXCR, keeping productive beta chains. Identical CDR3 proteins give one entry, which carries the most common genes and DNA. These V and J calls derive from TCRdb rather than the authors' analysis. The sample data list around 290,000 distinct CDR3 sequences, and roughly 9.7% of these were observed just once. Roughly 7% of the sample belongs to the ten largest clones.

The CDR3 has 14 amino acids, counting the end cysteine and phenylalanine. Only the CDR3 region is kept as DNA, spanning 42 bases read in frame from base 1. CDR1 and CDR2 (SGHTA, FQGNSA) derive from the germline V gene. At the junction V is shortened by 1 base and J by 5 bases, with 8 bases in between. Separately, the same data were catalogued under a study of yellow fever vaccine responses in identical twins. The second study reports: The T cell response to vaccination in identical twins was reported by the authors to appear partly convergent and partly personalized. Focusing on identical twins, the study followed the T cell clones that responded to the vaccine, and did so with precision.

The sequence links TRBV7-2 to TRBJ1-4, with no reliable assignment of the D segment. The origin of this receptor is a woman aged 18-29 years in good health. The sequencing sample was made of CD8+ T cells sorted from blood. The sequence in DNA is TGTGCCAGCAGCTTAGGTGGACCGAATGAAAAACTGTTTTTT. This sequence encodes CASSLGGPNEKLFF. Full variable domain (CDR3 extended with the reference TRBV7-2 and TRBJ1-4 proteins): GAGVSQSPSNKVTEKGKDVELRCDPISGHTALYWYRQSLGQGLEFLIYFQGNSAPDKSGLPSDRFSAERTGGSVSTLTIQRTQQEDSAVYLCASSLGGPNEKLFFGSGTQLSVL.